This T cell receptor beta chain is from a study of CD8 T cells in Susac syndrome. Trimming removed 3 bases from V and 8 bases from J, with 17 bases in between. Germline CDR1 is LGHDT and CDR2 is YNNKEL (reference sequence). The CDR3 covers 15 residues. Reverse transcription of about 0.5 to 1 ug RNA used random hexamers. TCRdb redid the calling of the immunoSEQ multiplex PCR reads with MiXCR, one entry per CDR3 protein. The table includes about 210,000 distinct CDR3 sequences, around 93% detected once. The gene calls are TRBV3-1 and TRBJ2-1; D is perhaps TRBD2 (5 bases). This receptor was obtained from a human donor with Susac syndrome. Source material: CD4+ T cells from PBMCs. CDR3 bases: TGTGCCAGCAGCCAGACTATGGACCGGCAGGATGAGCAGTTCTTC. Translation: CASSQTMDRQDEQFF.